This T cell receptor (beta chain) came from a study of T cells after yellow fever vaccination. On this clonotype itself: The target antigen is unknown.

UMIs and a universal primer site were added when TCR cDNA was made by 5'RACE template switching. TCRdb ran MiXCR on the 5' RACE reads and lists one entry per CDR3 protein. The data show around 350,000 distinct CDR3 sequences, 6.2% seen once. Study-level results: Peak timing came faster in the weaker secondary response, day 5 versus 15. Sorted repertoires could include abundant contaminating clonotypes from bulk cells. Across the CD4 and CD8 compartments, a small share of clonotypes was present in both.

The CDR3 extends over 15 amino acids. CDR1 and CDR2 (germline): LNHDA, SQIVND (reference sequence). V lost 6 bases and J lost 6; bases outside the gene matches: 9. The receptor was isolated from a man aged 25-45 years who received the YFV17D yellow fever vaccine. The sequences come from PBMCs, collected 5 days after the yellow fever booster vaccination. This chain connects TRBV19 to TRBJ2-2; 8 bases align to TRBD2. The CDR3 DNA is TGTGCCAGTAGGCCGCCGGGACTAGGGGCCGGGGAGCTGTTTTTT. Its protein is CASRPPGLGAGELFF.